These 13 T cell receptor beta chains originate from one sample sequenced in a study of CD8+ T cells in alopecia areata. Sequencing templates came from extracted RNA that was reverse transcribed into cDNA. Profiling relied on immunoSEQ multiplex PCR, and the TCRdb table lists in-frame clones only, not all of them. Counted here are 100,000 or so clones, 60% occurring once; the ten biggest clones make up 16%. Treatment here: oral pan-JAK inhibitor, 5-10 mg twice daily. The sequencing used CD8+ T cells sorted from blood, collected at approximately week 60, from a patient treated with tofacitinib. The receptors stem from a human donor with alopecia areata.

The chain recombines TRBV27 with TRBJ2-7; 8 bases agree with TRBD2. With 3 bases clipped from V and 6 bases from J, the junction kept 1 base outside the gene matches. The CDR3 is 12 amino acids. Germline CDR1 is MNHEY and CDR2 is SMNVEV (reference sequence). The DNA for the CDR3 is TGTGCCAGCAGTTTTAGCGGGGCCGAGCAGTACTTC. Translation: CASSFSGAEQYF.

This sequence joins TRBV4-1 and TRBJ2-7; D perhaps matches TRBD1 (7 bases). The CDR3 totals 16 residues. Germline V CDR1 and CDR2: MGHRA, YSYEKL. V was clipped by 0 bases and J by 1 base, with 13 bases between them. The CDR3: CASSQDYQGGSYEQYF. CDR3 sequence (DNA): TGCGCCAGCAGCCAAGATTACCAGGGGGGTTCCTACGAGCAGTACTTC.

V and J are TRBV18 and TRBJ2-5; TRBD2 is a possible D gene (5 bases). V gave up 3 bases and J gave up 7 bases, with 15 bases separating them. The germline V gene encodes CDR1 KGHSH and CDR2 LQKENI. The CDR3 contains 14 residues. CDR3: CASSPTRSEGTQYF. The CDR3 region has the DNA TGTGCCAGCTCACCGACGCGCTCCGAGGGGACCCAGTACTTC.

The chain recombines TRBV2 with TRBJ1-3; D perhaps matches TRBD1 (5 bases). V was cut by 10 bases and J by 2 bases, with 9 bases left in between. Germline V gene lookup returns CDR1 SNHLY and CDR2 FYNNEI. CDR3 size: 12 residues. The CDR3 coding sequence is TGTGCCACCAGGACACCTGGAAACACCATATATTTT. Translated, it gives CATRTPGNTIYF. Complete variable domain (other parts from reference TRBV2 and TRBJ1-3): EPEVTQTPSHQVTQMGQEVILRCVPISNHLYFYWYRQILGQKVEFLVSFYNNEISEKSEIFDDQFSVERPDGSNFTLKIRSTKLEDSAMYFCATRTPGNTIYFGEGSWLTVV.

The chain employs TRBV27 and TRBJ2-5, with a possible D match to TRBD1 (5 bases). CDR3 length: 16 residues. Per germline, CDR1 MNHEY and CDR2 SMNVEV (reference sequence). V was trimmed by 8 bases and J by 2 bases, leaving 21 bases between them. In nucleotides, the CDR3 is TGTGCCAGCGGGGCTGGGGTTGCCCGCGGTCAAGAGACCCAGTACTTC. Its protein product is CASGAGVARGQETQYF.

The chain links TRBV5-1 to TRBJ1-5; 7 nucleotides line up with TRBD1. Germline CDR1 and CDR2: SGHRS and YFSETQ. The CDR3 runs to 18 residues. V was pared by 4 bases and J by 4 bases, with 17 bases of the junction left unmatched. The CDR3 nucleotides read TGCGCCAGCAGCCCGAGGGTTTTAGGGGGCGCGAAGAATCAGCCCCAGCATTTT. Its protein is CASSPRVLGGAKNQPQHF. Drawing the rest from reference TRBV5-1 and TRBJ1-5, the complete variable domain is KAGVTQTPRYLIKTRGQQVTLSCSPISGHRSVSWYQQTPGQGLQFLFEYFSETQRNKGNFPGRFSGRQFSNSRSEMNVSTLELGDSALYLCASSPRVLGGAKNQPQHFGDGTRLSIL.

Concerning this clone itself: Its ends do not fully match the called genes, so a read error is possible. The CDR3 DNA sequence: TGTGCCAGCACGGGCAGTTTAGAATTGCACTTC. Residues: CASTGSLELHF. V usage is TRBV6-1 and J usage is TRBJ2-7; D ambiguous. Germline CDR1 and CDR2: MNHNS and SASEGT. The length of the CDR3 is 11 residues.

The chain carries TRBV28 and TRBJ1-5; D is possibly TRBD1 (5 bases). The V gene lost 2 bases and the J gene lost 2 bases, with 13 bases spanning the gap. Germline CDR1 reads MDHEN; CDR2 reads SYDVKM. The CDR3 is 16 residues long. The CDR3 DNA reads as TGTGCCAGCAGTTTAAGTTGGGGAGGGGGCAATCAGCCCCAGCATTTT. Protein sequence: CASSLSWGGGNQPQHF.

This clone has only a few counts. CDR3 residues: CASSGVRQPQHF. The CDR3 DNA is TGTGCCAGTTCAGGGGTGCGGCAGCCCCAGCATTTT. The chain recombines TRBV6-6 with TRBJ1-5; possibly TRBD1 for D (6 bases). The V and J ends lost 9 bases and 7 bases respectively, with 13 bases between them. Per the germline V gene, CDR1 is MNHNY and CDR2 is SVGAGI (reference sequence). The CDR3 is 12 amino acids.

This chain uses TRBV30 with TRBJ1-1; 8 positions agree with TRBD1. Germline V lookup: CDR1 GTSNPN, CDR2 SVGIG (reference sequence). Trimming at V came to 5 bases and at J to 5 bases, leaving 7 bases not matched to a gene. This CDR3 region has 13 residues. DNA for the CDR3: TGTGCCTGGGACCAGGGGGCTGGGACTGAAGCTTTCTTT. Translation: CAWDQGAGTEAFF. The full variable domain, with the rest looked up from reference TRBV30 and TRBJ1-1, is SQTIHQWPATLVQPVGSPLSLECTVEGTSNPNLYWYRQAAGRGLQLLFYSVGIGQISSEVPQNLSASRPQDRQFILSSKKLLLSDSGFYLCAWDQGAGTEAFFGQGTRLTVV.

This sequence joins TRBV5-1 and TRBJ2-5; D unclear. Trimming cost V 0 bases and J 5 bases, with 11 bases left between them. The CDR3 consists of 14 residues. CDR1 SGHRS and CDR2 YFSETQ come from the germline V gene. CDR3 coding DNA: TGCGCCAGCAGCTTGGAGGTGCTCGGTGAGACCCAGTACTTC. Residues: CASSLEVLGETQYF.

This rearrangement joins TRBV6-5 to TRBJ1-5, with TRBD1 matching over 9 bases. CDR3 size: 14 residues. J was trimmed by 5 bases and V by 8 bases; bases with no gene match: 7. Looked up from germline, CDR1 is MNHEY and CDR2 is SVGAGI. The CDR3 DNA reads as TGTGCCAGCGCGGGACAGGGTTTGTATCAGCCCCAGCATTTT. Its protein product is CASAGQGLYQPQHF.

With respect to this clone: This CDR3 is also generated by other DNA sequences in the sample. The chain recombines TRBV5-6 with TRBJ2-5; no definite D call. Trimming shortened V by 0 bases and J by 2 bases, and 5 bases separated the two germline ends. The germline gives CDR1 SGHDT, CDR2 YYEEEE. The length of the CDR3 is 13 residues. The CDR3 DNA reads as TGTGCCAGCAGCTTGGTGTCGCAAGAGACCCAGTACTTC. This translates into CASSLVSQETQYF.